The T cell receptor beta chain under discussion was sequenced for a study of a mutant IDH1 vaccine in newly diagnosed glioma. Time point described: baseline, week 1 (first vaccination visit). The treatment: pre-vaccination baseline after standard-of-care therapy. There were new WHO grade 3 or 4 astrocytomas in the donors, and these were IDH1-mutant and ATRX-lost. The CDR3 sequence is 16 residues long. Germline V CDR1 and CDR2: SEHNR, FQNEAQ (reference sequence). Trimming removed 0 bases at V and 4 bases at J, with 14 bases between. This clone was seen only once. Its antigen remains unknown. The data were produced by immunoSEQ multiplex PCR, yet TCRdb's version contains in-frame clones alone and is incomplete. The sample holds tens of thousands of clones, approximately 85% seen once. Overall study findings and caveats: Seemingly, pseudoprogression had no relation to changes in the top peripheral T cell clonotypes.

Specimen: PBMCs, collected from a glioma patient treated with radiotherapy, temozolomide or both. This clonotype originated in a man in his forties with glioma. This sequence joins TRBV7-9 and TRBJ2-3; D may be TRBD1 or TRBD2 (5 bases each). The CDR3 region has the DNA TGTGCCAGCAGCTTAGCCACCGGGTTGGGGGCAGATACGCAGTATTTT. As protein: CASSLATGLGADTQYF.